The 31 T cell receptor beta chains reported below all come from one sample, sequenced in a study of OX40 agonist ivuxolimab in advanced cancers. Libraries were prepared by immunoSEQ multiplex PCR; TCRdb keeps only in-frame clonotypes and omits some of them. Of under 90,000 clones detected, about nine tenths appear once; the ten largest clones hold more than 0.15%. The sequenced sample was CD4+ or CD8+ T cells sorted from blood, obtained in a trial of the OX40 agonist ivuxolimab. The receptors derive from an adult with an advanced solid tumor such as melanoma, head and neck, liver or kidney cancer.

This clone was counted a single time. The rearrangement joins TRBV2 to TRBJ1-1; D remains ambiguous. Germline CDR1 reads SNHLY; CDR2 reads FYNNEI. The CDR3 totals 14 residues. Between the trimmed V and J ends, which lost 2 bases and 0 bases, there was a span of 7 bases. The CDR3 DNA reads TGTGCCAGCAGTGAAAGGGAAATGAACACTGAAGCTTTCTTT. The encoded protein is CASSEREMNTEAFF.

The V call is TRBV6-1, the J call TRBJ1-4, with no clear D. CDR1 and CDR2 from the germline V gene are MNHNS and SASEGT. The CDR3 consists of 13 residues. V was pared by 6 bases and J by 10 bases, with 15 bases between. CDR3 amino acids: CASSREAPGKLFF. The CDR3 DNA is TGTGCCAGCAGCCGTGAGGCCCCGGGAAAACTGTTTTTT.

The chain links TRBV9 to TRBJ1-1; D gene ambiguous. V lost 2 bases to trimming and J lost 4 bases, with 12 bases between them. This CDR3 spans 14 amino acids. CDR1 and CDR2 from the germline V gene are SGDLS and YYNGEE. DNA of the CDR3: TGTGCCAGCAGCGTCCGGCCCTGGGGCACTGAAGCTTTCTTT. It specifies CASSVRPWGTEAFF.

This chain's CDR3 is CASSEFGVEKLFF. The CDR3 DNA is TGTGCCAGCAGTGAATTCGGAGTAGAAAAACTGTTTTTT. The chain couples TRBV25-1 to TRBJ1-4; the D is unclear. This CDR3 spans 13 amino acids. Germline CDR1 reads MGHDK; CDR2 reads SYGVNS. Trimming cost V 1 base and J 8 bases, with 8 bases left between them.

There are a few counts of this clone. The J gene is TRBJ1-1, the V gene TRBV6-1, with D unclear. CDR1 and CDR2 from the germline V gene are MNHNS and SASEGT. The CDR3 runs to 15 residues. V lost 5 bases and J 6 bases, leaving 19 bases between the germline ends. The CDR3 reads CASSTRDGIGAEAFF. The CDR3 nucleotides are TGTGCCAGCAGTACCAGAGATGGGATTGGCGCTGAAGCTTTCTTT.

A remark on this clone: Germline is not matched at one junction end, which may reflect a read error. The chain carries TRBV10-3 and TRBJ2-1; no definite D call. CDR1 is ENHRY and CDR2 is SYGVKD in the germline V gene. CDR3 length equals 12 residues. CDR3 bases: TGTGCCATCAGTGAGTCCGACACAGAAGAGGTCTTC. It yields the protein CAISESDTEEVF.

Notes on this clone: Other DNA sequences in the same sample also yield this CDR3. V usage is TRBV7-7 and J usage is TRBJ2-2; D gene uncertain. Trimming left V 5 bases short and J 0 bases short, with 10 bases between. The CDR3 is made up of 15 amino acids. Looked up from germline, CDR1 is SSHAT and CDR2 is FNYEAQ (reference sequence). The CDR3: CASSPRTANTGELFF. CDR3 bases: TGTGCCAGCAGCCCCCGGACGGCGAACACCGGGGAGCTGTTTTTT.

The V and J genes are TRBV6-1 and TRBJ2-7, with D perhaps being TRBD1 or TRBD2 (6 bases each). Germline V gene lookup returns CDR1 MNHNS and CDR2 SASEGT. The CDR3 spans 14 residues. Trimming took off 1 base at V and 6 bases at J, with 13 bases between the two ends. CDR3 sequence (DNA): TGTGCCAGCAGTGAAGACGGGGGCGTGAGCGAGCAGTACTTC. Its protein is CASSEDGGVSEQYF.

The CDR3 DNA sequence: TGTGCCAGCAGACCGGGGACAGTTGGAAACACCATATATTTT. Its protein product is CASRPGTVGNTIYF. V is TRBV28 and J is TRBJ1-3; 7 bases align to TRBD1. Germline V CDR1 and CDR2: MDHEN, SYDVKM. Trimming removed 6 bases from V and 3 bases from J; junction bases left unmatched: 5. The CDR3 has 14 residues.

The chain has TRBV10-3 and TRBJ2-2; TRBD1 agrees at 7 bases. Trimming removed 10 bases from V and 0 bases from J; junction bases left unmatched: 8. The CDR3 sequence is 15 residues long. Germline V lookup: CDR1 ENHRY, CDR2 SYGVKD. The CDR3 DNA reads TGTGCCACTTCGGCCGGGACAGCGAACACCGGGGAGCTGTTTTTT. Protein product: CATSAGTANTGELFF.

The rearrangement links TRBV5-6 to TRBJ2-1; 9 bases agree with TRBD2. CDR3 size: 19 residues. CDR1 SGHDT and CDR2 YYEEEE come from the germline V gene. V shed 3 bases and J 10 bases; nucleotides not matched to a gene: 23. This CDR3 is CASSWRLLLTSGPGREQFF. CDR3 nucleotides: TGTGCCAGCAGCTGGAGACTGCTTTTGACTAGCGGCCCTGGACGGGAGCAGTTCTTC. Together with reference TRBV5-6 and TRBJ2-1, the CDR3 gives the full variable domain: DAGVTQSPTHLIKTRGQQVTLRCSPKSGHDTVSWYQQALGQGPQFIFQYYEEEERQRGNFPDRFSGHQFPNYSSELNVNALLLGDSALYLCASSWRLLLTSGPGREQFFGPGTRLTVL.

CDR3 nucleotide sequence: TGTGCCAGCAGTGAAAGTAGCGGGGGGGCCCTTGAGCAGTTCTTC. Its protein product is CASSESSGGALEQFF. This rearrangement joins TRBV6-1 to TRBJ2-1; TRBD2 matches 11 bases. V was pared by 2 bases and J by 9 bases, with 6 bases of the junction left unmatched. Germline V gives CDR1 MNHNS, CDR2 SASEGT. This CDR3 spans 15 amino acids.

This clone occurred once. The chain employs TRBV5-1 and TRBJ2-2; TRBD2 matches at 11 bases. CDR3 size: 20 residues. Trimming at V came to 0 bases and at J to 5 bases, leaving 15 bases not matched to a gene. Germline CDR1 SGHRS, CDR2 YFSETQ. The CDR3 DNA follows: TGCGCCAGCAGCTTGGGCGGATGGGCTAGCGGGGGGAAGGAAACCGGGGAGCTGTTTTTT. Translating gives CASSLGGWASGGKETGELFF. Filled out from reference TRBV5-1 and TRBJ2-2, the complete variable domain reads KAGVTQTPRYLIKTRGQQVTLSCSPISGHRSVSWYQQTPGQGLQFLFEYFSETQRNKGNFPGRFSGRQFSNSRSEMNVSTLELGDSALYLCASSLGGWASGGKETGELFFGEGSRLTVL.

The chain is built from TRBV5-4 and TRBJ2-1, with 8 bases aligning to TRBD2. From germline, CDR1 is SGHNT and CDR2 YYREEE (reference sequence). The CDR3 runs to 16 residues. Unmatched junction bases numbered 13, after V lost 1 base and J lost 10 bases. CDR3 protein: CASSLSTGGLVGEQFF. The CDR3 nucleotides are TGTGCCAGCAGCTTGTCAACGGGAGGGTTGGTCGGGGAGCAGTTCTTC.

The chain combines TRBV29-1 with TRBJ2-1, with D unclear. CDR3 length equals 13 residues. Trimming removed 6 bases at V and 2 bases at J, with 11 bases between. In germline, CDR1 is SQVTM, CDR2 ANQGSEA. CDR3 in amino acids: CSVGPSPYNEQFF. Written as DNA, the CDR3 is TGCAGCGTAGGTCCTTCCCCCTACAATGAGCAGTTCTTC.

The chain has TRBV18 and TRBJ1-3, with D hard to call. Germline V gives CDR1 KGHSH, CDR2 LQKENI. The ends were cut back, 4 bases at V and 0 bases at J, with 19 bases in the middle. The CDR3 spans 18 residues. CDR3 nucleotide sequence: TGTGCCAGCTCACAAGACGGAATAAGAATAAGCTCTGGAAACACCATATATTTT. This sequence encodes CASSQDGIRISSGNTIYF.

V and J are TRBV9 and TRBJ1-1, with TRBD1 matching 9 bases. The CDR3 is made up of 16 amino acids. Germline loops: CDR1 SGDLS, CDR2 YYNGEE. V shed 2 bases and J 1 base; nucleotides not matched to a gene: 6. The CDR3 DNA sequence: TGTGCCAGCAGCGTCGGACAGGGGTGGTCGAACACTGAAGCTTTCTTT. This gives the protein CASSVGQGWSNTEAFF.

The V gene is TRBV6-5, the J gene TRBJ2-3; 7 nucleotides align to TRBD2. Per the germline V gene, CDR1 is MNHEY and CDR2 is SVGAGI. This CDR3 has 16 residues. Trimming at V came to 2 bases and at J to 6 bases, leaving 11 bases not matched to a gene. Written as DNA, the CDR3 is TGTGCCAGCAGTTACGGGTGGACTAGTCGCCGCGATACGCAGTATTTT. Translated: CASSYGWTSRRDTQYF.

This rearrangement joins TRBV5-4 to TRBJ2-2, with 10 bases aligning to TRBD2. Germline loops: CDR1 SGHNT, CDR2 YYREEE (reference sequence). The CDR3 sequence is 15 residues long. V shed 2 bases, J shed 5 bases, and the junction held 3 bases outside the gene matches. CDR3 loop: CASSLAGGWTGELFF. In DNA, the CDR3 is TGTGCCAGCAGCTTAGCGGGAGGGTGGACCGGGGAGCTGTTTTTT.

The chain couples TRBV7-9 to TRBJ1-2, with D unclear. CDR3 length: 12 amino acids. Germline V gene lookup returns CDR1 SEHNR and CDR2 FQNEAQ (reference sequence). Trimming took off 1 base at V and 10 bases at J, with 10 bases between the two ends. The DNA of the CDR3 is TGTGCCAGCAGCTTAGACTTCGCCGACTACACCTTC. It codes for CASSLDFADYTF.

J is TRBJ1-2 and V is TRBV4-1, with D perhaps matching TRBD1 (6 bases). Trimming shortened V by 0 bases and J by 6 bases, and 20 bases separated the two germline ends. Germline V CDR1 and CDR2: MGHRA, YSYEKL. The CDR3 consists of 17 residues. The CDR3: CASSQESPLRGLDGYTF. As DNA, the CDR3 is TGCGCCAGCAGCCAAGAGTCTCCGTTAAGGGGGTTGGATGGCTACACCTTC.

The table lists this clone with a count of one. The CDR3 DNA is TGTGCCAGCAGTACTATGAGGGGTGGTGGTGAAAAACTGTTTTTT. It codes for CASSTMRGGGEKLFF. The chain recombines TRBV28 with TRBJ1-4; D possibly corresponds to TRBD1 (5 bases). The length of the CDR3 is 15 residues. Germline CDR1 reads MDHEN; CDR2 reads SYDVKM. The V and J ends lost 5 bases and 7 bases respectively, with 17 bases between them.

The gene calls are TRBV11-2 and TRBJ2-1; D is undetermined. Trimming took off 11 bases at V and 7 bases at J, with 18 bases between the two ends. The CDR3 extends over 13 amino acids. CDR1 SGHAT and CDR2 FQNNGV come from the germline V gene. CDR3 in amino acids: CASRPNGRNEQFF. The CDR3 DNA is TGTGCCTCCAGGCCCAATGGACGAAATGAGCAGTTCTTC. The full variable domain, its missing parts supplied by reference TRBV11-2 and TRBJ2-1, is EAGVAQSPRYKIIEKRQSVAFWCNPISGHATLYWYQQILGQGPKLLIQFQNNGVVDDSQLPKDRFSAERLKGVDSTLKIQPAKLEDSAVYLCASRPNGRNEQFFGPGTRLTVL.

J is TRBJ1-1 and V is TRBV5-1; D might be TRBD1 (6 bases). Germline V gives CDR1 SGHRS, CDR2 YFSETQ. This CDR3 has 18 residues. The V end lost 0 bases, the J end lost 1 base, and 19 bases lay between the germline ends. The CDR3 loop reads CASSLVPGAADRNTEAFF. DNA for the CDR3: TGCGCCAGCAGCTTGGTTCCAGGGGCCGCAGATAGGAACACTGAAGCTTTCTTT.

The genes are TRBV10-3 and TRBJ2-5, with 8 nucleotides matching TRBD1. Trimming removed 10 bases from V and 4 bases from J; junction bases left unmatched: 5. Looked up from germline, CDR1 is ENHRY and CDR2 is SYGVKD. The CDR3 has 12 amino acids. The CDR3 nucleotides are TGTGCCACCGGACAGGGCCCAGAGACCCAGTACTTC. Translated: CATGQGPETQYF.

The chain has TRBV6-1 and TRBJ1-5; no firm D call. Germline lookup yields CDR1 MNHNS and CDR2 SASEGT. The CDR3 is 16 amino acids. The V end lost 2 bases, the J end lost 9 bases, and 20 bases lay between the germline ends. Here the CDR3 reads CASSELSGSPTGPQHF. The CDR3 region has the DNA TGTGCCAGCAGTGAATTATCGGGCAGCCCGACGGGGCCCCAGCATTTT.

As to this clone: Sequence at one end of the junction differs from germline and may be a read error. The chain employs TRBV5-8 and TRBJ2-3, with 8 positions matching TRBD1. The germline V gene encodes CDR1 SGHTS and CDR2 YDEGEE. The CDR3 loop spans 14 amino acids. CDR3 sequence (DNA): TGTGCCAGCAGCCCTGGACAGGGAACCAATACGCGGTATTTT. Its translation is CASSPGQGTNTRYF.

CDR3 residues: CASSELTSGRFLYEQYF. The CDR3, as DNA: TGTGCCAGCAGTGAGTTGACTAGCGGGAGGTTTTTATACGAGCAGTACTTC. The chain employs TRBV6-1 and TRBJ2-7; 13 nucleotides align to TRBD2. The V gene's germline CDR1 is MNHNS and CDR2 SASEGT. Trimming took 3 bases from V and 4 from J; bases not matched to a gene: 9. The CDR3 is made up of 17 amino acids.

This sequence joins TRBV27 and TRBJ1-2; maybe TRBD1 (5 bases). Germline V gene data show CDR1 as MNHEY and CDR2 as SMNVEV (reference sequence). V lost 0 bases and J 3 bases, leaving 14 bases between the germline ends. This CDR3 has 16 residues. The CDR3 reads CASSLSMTARYYGYTF. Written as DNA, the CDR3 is TGTGCCAGCAGTTTATCGATGACAGCTCGATACTATGGCTACACCTTC.

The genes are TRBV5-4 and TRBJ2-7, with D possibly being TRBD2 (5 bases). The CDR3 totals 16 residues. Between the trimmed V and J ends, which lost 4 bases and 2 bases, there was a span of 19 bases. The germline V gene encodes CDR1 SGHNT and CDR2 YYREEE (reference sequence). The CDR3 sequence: CASSDLGLQGPYEQYF. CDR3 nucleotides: TGTGCCAGCAGCGACCTCGGACTCCAAGGACCCTACGAGCAGTACTTC.

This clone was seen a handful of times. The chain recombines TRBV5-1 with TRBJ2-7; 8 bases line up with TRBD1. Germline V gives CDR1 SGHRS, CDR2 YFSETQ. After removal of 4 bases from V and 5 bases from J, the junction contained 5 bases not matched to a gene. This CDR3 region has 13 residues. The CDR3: CASSLRQGNEQYF. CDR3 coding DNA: TGCGCCAGCAGCCTCCGACAGGGGAACGAGCAGTACTTC. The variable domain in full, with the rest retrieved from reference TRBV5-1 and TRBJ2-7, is KAGVTQTPRYLIKTRGQQVTLSCSPISGHRSVSWYQQTPGQGLQFLFEYFSETQRNKGNFPGRFSGRQFSNSRSEMNVSTLELGDSALYLCASSLRQGNEQYFGPGTRLTVT.